Listed here is a single TCR beta chain. The antigen remains unidentified. The data stem from a study of T cells in Graves' hyperthyroidism and ophthalmopathy. Study overall: At initial diagnosis, before any treatment had begun, peripheral blood was obtained.

Amplified TCR beta CDR3 regions derived from RNA transcripts. An initial round of RT-PCR targeting the TCR CDR3 relied on the HTBI primer set. TCRdb redid the calling of the multiplex PCR reads with MiXCR, one entry per CDR3 protein. The sample lists about 600,000 distinct CDR3 sequences; around 16% were seen once. This sample holds PBMCs from about 9.3 ml fresh peripheral blood. The CDR3 has 12 amino acids. Germline values: CDR1 MNHEY, CDR2 SVGEGT. Trimming cost V 10 bases and J 5 bases, with 14 bases left between them. Study findings and constraints: Blood also contained most expanded thyroid clonotypes above 0.001. Onset of ophthalmopathy came a median approximately 6.9 months after the model predicted it.

Sequences were obtained from blood. The chain employs TRBV6-2 or TRBV6-3 and TRBJ1-2, with a possible D match to TRBD1 (5 bases). This clonotype was obtained from a woman aged 40 to 50 with Graves' ophthalmopathy. In nucleotides, the CDR3 is TGTGCCACCCGGGGGGGGTCGTATGGCTACACCTTC. Amino acid sequence: CATRGGSYGYTF.